This is a list of T cell receptor beta chains from one sample in a study of early T cells in non-severe SARS-CoV-2 infection. MiXCR was run by TCRdb on the 5' RACE reads, yielding one entry per CDR3 protein. The sample carries 100,000 to 120,000 distinct CDR3 sequences, about 12% recorded once. Sequences were obtained from whole blood. The receptor source for this set is an adult who was a healthcare worker with PCR-confirmed SARS-CoV-2 infection or an uninfected control (not recorded which). Each CDR3 is given with its conserved first and last residue. D genes are given only for firm matches. Expanded clones get a size class; other rows say once, few or many, or leave the size out.

v_call: TRBV28; d_call: TRBD1; clone_size: few; j_call: TRBJ1-2; cdr3_nt: TGTGCCAGCGAGGATACCGACAGGGGGCCGTATGGCTACACCTTC; cdr3_aa: CASEDTDRGPYGYTF
v_call: TRBV28; d_call: TRBD2; clone_size: .; j_call: TRBJ2-5; cdr3_nt: TGTGCCAGCAGTTTAACTAGCGGGGGATTATTCCAAGAGACCCAGTACTTC; cdr3_aa: CASSLTSGGLFQETQYF
v_call: TRBV5-4; d_call: .; clone_size: .; j_call: TRBJ1-4; cdr3_nt: TGTGCCAGCAGCTTAAGAGCGACTAATGAAAAACTGTTTTTT; cdr3_aa: CASSLRATNEKLFF
v_call: TRBV28; d_call: TRBD2; clone_size: .; j_call: TRBJ2-4; cdr3_nt: TGTGCCAGCAGTTACCCTAGCGGGGGGGCCAAAAACATTCAGTACTTC; cdr3_aa: CASSYPSGGAKNIQYF
v_call: TRBV9; d_call: .; clone_size: .; j_call: TRBJ2-1; cdr3_nt: TGTGCCAGCAGCCCCCCGGGGCCTCCCCATGAGCAGTTCTTC; cdr3_aa: CASSPPGPPHEQFF
v_call: TRBV18; d_call: .; clone_size: few; j_call: TRBJ2-7; cdr3_nt: TGTGCCAGCTCACCTAAAAAAGGTCTCTCCTACGAGCAGTACTTC; cdr3_aa: CASSPKKGLSYEQYF
v_call: TRBV5-8; d_call: TRBD2; clone_size: few; j_call: TRBJ2-1; cdr3_nt: TGTGCCAGCAGCTTGGCGGTACTAGCGGGGCGATACAATGAGCAGTTCTTC; cdr3_aa: CASSLAVLAGRYNEQFF
v_call: TRBV12-3/TRBV12-4; d_call: TRBD2; clone_size: few; j_call: TRBJ2-3; cdr3_nt: TGTGCCAGCAGGGAGCTAGCGGGAGGACCGGATACGCAGTATTTT; cdr3_aa: CASRELAGGPDTQYF
v_call: TRBV29-1; d_call: .; clone_size: few; j_call: TRBJ2-5; cdr3_nt: TGCAGCGCAAGACGGGAGAAGGAGACCCAGTACTTC; cdr3_aa: CSARREKETQYF
v_call: TRBV14; d_call: TRBD1; clone_size: many; j_call: TRBJ2-3; cdr3_nt: TGTGCCAGCAGCCAAGTAGGGACAGCCCCAAGCGGCACAGATACGCAGTATTTT; cdr3_aa: CASSQVGTAPSGTDTQYF
v_call: TRBV7-9; d_call: .; clone_size: few; j_call: TRBJ1-1; cdr3_nt: TGTGCCAGCAGCCCCACCGGGATTTCTCCTTTCTTT; cdr3_aa: CASSPTGISPFF
v_call: TRBV6-1; d_call: TRBD1; clone_size: .; j_call: TRBJ2-7; cdr3_nt: TGTGCCAGCAGAGGGGGCGGCTCCTACGAGCAGTACTTC; cdr3_aa: CASRGGGSYEQYF
v_call: TRBV7-9; d_call: .; clone_size: .; j_call: TRBJ1-2; cdr3_nt: TGTGCCAGCAGCTTAGCGCTCGGCGCGAGCTATGGCTACACCTTC; cdr3_aa: CASSLALGASYGYTF
v_call: TRBV9; d_call: .; clone_size: .; j_call: TRBJ2-1; cdr3_nt: TGTGCCAGCAGCCATACAGGCAATGAGCAGTTCTTC; cdr3_aa: CASSHTGNEQFF
v_call: TRBV12-3/TRBV12-4; d_call: .; clone_size: many; j_call: TRBJ1-1; cdr3_nt: TGTGCCAGCAGTTTAAAGGGTACTGGGCGGAGTGAAGCTTTCTTT; cdr3_aa: CASSLKGTGRSEAFF
v_call: TRBV11-2; d_call: TRBD2; clone_size: few; j_call: TRBJ2-1; cdr3_nt: TGTGCCAGCAGCTTCCGCAAAGCGGGGGGGCACTACAATGAGCAGTTCTTC; cdr3_aa: CASSFRKAGGHYNEQFF
v_call: TRBV29-1; d_call: TRBD2; clone_size: few; j_call: TRBJ2-1; cdr3_nt: TGCAGCGTGTCCCTAGCGGTTAACTCCTACAATGAGCAGTTCTTC; cdr3_aa: CSVSLAVNSYNEQFF
v_call: TRBV30; d_call: TRBD2; clone_size: .; j_call: TRBJ2-2; cdr3_nt: TGTGCCTGGAACCTGGGACTAGCGGTGATCCCGACCGGGGAGCTGTTTTTT; cdr3_aa: CAWNLGLAVIPTGELFF
v_call: TRBV7-2; d_call: .; clone_size: .; j_call: TRBJ2-6; cdr3_nt: TGTGCCAGCAGCTTACGTCTCGTCGGGGCCAACGTCCTGACTTTC; cdr3_aa: CASSLRLVGANVLTF
v_call: TRBV24-1; d_call: .; clone_size: few; j_call: TRBJ2-3; cdr3_nt: TGTGCCACCAGTACCAGGGATCGGGGCACAGATACGCAGTATTTT; cdr3_aa: CATSTRDRGTDTQYF
v_call: TRBV30; d_call: .; clone_size: few; j_call: TRBJ1-1; cdr3_nt: TGTGCCTGGATTCAGGGAGGGATGAACACTGAAGCTTTCTTT; cdr3_aa: CAWIQGGMNTEAFF
v_call: TRBV2; d_call: TRBD1; clone_size: many; j_call: TRBJ1-1; cdr3_nt: TGTGCCAGCAGGACGACAGGGGTGGCCACTGAAGCTTTCTTT; cdr3_aa: CASRTTGVATEAFF
v_call: TRBV9; d_call: .; clone_size: many; j_call: TRBJ2-7; cdr3_nt: TGTGCCAGCAGCCCCTCCGGACTCCCCTACGAGCAGTACTTC; cdr3_aa: CASSPSGLPYEQYF
v_call: TRBV9; d_call: .; clone_size: .; j_call: TRBJ1-2; cdr3_nt: TGTGCCAGCAGCGCGGACAACTATGGCTACACCTTC; cdr3_aa: CASSADNYGYTF
v_call: TRBV18; d_call: .; clone_size: many; j_call: TRBJ1-3; cdr3_nt: TGTGCCAGCTCGGACCTGTTGGGCAGCGGTTTT; cdr3_aa: CASSDLLGSGF
v_call: TRBV20-1; d_call: TRBD2; clone_size: .; j_call: TRBJ2-1; cdr3_nt: TGCAGTGCTAGTGAGCTGGGACTAGCGGGTGCCTACAATGAGCAGTTCTTC; cdr3_aa: CSASELGLAGAYNEQFF
v_call: TRBV7-8; d_call: .; clone_size: .; j_call: TRBJ2-6; cdr3_nt: TGTGCCAGCAGCCCCACCTCCAGGGCTGGGGCCAACGTCCTGACTTTC; cdr3_aa: CASSPTSRAGANVLTF
v_call: TRBV7-9; d_call: .; clone_size: many; j_call: TRBJ1-2; cdr3_nt: TGTGCCAGCAGCTTATATCTCCAAGGAGGCTACACCTTC; cdr3_aa: CASSLYLQGGYTF
v_call: TRBV5-1; d_call: TRBD2; clone_size: many; j_call: TRBJ2-3; cdr3_nt: TGCGCCAGCAGCTTGGGGCTAGCGGGGGGACTCCGGACAGATACGCAGTATTTT; cdr3_aa: CASSLGLAGGLRTDTQYF
v_call: TRBV15; d_call: .; clone_size: many; j_call: TRBJ2-7; cdr3_nt: TGTGCCACCAGCATAGACAGGACCTCCTACGAGCAGTACTTC; cdr3_aa: CATSIDRTSYEQYF
v_call: TRBV7-9; d_call: .; clone_size: .; j_call: TRBJ2-7; cdr3_nt: TGTGCCAGCAGCTTAGTGCAAGCCCCCTACGAGCAGTACTTC; cdr3_aa: CASSLVQAPYEQYF
v_call: TRBV7-2; d_call: .; clone_size: once; j_call: TRBJ1-6; cdr3_nt: TGTGCCAGCAGCTTAGCGGGCCGGGGGCCCTATAATTCACCCCTCCACTTT; cdr3_aa: CASSLAGRGPYNSPLHF
v_call: TRBV29-1; d_call: .; clone_size: many; j_call: TRBJ1-1; cdr3_nt: TGCAGCGTGGGGGACATAGAAGCTTTCTTT; cdr3_aa: CSVGDIEAFF
v_call: TRBV29-1; d_call: .; clone_size: few; j_call: TRBJ2-3; cdr3_nt: TGCAGCGTTCGAGAGGGGCTAGTTATTATCGCAGATACGCAGTATTTT; cdr3_aa: CSVREGLVIIADTQYF
v_call: TRBV29-1; d_call: TRBD1; clone_size: .; j_call: TRBJ1-1; cdr3_nt: TGCAGCGTTGACAGGGGGGTGAACACTGAAGCTTTCTTT; cdr3_aa: CSVDRGVNTEAFF
v_call: TRBV6-5; d_call: TRBD1; clone_size: .; j_call: TRBJ1-1; cdr3_nt: TGTGCCAGCAGTTCTCGCCTCAGGGGGCTCTCTGAAGCTTTCTTT; cdr3_aa: CASSSRLRGLSEAFF
v_call: TRBV12-5; d_call: .; clone_size: many; j_call: TRBJ1-5; cdr3_nt: TGTGCTAGTGGTTTGGGTTGGGACAGCAATCAGCCCCAGCATTTT; cdr3_aa: CASGLGWDSNQPQHF
v_call: TRBV2; d_call: .; clone_size: .; j_call: TRBJ2-3; cdr3_nt: TGTGCCACCGGACCAGCGGGCCGATCAGATACGCAGTATTTT; cdr3_aa: CATGPAGRSDTQYF
v_call: TRBV20-1; d_call: TRBD2; clone_size: few; j_call: TRBJ2-1; cdr3_nt: TGCAGTGCAGCCGGGACTAGCGACTACAATGAGCAGTTCTTC; cdr3_aa: CSAAGTSDYNEQFF
v_call: TRBV10-3; d_call: .; clone_size: many; j_call: TRBJ2-5; cdr3_nt: TGTGCCATCAGGGACAGCCCGGGAGAGACCCAGTACTTC; cdr3_aa: CAIRDSPGETQYF
v_call: TRBV7-2; d_call: .; clone_size: .; j_call: TRBJ2-2; cdr3_nt: TGTGCCAGCAGCTTAATGGTCGGGGCCGGGGAGCTGTTTTTT; cdr3_aa: CASSLMVGAGELFF